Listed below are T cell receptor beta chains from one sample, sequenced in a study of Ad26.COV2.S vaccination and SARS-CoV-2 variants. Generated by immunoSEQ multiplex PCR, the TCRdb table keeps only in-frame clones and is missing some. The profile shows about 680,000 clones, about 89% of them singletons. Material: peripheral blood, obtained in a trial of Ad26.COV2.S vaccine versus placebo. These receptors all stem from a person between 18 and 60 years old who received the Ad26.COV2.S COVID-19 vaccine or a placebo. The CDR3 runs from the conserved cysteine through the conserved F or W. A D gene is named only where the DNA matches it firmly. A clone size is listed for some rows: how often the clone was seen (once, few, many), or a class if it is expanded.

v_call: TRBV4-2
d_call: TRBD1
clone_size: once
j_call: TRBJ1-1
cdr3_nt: TGTGCCAGCAGCCCCGGGACAGGTAACTCTAACACTGAAGCTTTCTTT
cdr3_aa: CASSPGTGNSNTEAFF

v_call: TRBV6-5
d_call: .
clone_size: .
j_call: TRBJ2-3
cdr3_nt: TGTGCCACCGCCTTCCAAGATACGCAGTATTTT
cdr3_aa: CATAFQDTQYF

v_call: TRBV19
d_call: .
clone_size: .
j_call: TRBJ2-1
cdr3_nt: TGTGCCAGTAGTATCAAGGCAGGGGCCTACAATGAGCAGTTCTTC
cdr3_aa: CASSIKAGAYNEQFF

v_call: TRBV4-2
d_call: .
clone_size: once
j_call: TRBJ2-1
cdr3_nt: TGTGCCAGCAGCCAAGGGCCCCCGAATGAGCAGTTCTTC
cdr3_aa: CASSQGPPNEQFF

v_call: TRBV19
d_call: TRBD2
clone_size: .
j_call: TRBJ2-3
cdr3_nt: TGTGCCAGTAGTACCGGACTAGCGGGAATGGGGACAGATACGCAGTATTTT
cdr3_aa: CASSTGLAGMGTDTQYF

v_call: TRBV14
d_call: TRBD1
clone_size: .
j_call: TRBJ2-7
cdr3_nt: TGTGCCAGCAGCCTGGGACAGGGTCCATCCTACGAGCAGTACTTC
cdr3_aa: CASSLGQGPSYEQYF

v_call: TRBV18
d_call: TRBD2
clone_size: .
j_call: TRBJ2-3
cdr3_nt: TGTGCCAGCTCACCCGCATGGGGGGGAACAGATACGCAGTATTTT
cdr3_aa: CASSPAWGGTDTQYF

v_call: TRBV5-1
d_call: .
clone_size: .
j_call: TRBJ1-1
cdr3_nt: TGCGCCAGCAGCTTGGCTTTTAATGCGGGCACTGAAGCTTTCTTT
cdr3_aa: CASSLAFNAGTEAFF

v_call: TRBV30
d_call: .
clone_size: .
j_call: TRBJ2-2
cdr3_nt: TGTGCCTGGAGTAGGCTACAGGGTAACACCGGGGAGCTGTTTTTT
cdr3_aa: CAWSRLQGNTGELFF

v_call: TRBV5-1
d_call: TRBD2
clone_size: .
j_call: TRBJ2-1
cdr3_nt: TGCGCCAGCAGCTTGGAGAGTAGCGGGGGGGATGAGCAGTTCTTC
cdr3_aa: CASSLESSGGDEQFF

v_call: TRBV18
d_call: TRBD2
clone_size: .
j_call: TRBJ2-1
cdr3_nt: TGTGCCAGCTCACCACCCAGCGGGGGGATCAATGAGCAGTTCTTC
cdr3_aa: CASSPPSGGINEQFF

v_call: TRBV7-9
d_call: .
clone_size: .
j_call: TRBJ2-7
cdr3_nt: TGTGCCAGCAGCCCCCAACAGGCCTACGAGCAGTACTTC
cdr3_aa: CASSPQQAYEQYF

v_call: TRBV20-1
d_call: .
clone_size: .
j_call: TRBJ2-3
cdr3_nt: TGCAGTGCCTCAGGGGTGGATACGCAGTATTTT
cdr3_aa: CSASGVDTQYF

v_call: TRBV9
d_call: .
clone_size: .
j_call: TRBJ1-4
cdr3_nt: TGTGCCAGCAGCGCTGAGGGCGGGACCAATGAAAAACTGTTTTTT
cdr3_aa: CASSAEGGTNEKLFF

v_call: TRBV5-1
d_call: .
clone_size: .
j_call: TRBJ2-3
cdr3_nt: TGCGCCAGCAGGTTGGACCGCACAGATACGCAGTATTTT
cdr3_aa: CASRLDRTDTQYF

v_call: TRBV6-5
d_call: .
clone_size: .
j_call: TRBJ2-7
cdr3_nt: TGTGCCAGCAGTTCAGGTGCGGTCTACGAGCAGTACTTC
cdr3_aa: CASSSGAVYEQYF

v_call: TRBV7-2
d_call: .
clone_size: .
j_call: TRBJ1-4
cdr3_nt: TGTGCCAGCTCCCAGAGGGCCTCGAAGGAAAAACTGTTTTTT
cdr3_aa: CASSQRASKEKLFF

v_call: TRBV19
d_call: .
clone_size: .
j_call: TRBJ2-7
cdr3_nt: TGTGCCAGTAGTATAGGACCGACCAACGAGCAGTACTTC
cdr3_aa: CASSIGPTNEQYF

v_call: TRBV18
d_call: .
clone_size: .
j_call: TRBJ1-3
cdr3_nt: TGTGCCAGCTCACCAGACAGGATCTCCAGGGCTGGAAACACCATATATTTT
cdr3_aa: CASSPDRISRAGNTIYF

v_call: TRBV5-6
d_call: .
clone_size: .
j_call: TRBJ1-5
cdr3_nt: TGTGCCAGCAGCTTCAGAGGGGTCGGCAATCAGCCCCAGCATTTT
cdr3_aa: CASSFRGVGNQPQHF

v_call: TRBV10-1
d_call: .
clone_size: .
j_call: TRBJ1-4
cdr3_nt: TGCGCCAGCAGTGCTGGATACGAAAAACTGTTTTTT
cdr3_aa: CASSAGYEKLFF

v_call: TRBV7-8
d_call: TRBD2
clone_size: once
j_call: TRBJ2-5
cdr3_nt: TGTGCCAGCAGCTCGGCTAGCGGGAGGGAGTACCAAGAGACCCAGTACTTC
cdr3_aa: CASSSASGREYQETQYF

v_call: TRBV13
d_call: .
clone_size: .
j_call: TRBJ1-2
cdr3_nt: TGTGCCAGCAGCCCACAGGGACACTATGGCTACACCTTC
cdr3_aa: CASSPQGHYGYTF

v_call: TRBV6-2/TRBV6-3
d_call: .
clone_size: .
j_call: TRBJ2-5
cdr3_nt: TGTGCCAGCAGTTGGGGTGGGGAGACCCAGTACTTC
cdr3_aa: CASSWGGETQYF

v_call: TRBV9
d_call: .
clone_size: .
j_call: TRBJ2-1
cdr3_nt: TGTGCCAGCAGCGTAGGAGGCCGCTCCTACAATGAGCAGTTCTTC
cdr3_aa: CASSVGGRSYNEQFF

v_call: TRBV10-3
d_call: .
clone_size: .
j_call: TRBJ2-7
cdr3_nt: TGTGCCATCCAAGACAGCAGCTCCTACGAGCAGTACTTC
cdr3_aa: CAIQDSSSYEQYF

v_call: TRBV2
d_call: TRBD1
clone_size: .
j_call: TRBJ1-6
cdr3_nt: TGTGCCCGCCAGGGGGGAAATTCACCCCTCCACTTT
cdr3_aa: CARQGGNSPLHF

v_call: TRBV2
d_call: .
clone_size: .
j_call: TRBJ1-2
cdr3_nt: TGTGCCAGCAGAGGGAGGAGGGGGAACTATGGCTACACCTTC
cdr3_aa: CASRGRRGNYGYTF

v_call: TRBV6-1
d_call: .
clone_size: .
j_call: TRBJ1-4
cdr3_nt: TGTGCCAGCAGTGAAGCAGGAGTAGCAACTAATGAAAAACTGTTTTTT
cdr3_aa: CASSEAGVATNEKLFF

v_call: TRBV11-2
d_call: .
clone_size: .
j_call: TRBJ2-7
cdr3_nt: TGTGCCAGCAGCCTCCGGGACCCCTACGAGCAGTACTTC
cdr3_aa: CASSLRDPYEQYF

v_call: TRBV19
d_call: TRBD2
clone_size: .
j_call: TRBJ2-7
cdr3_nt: TGTGCCAGTAGTATAGATCCCGGGAGGGCCTACGAGCAGTACTTC
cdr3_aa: CASSIDPGRAYEQYF

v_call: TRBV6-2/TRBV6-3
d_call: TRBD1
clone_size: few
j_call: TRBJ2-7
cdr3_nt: TGTGCCAGCAGCTCACAGGGGGAACGGCAGTACTTC
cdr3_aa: CASSSQGERQYF

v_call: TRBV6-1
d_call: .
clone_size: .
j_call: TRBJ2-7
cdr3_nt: TGTGCCAGCAGTGACCGGACGGGAACTTACGAGCAGTACTTC
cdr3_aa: CASSDRTGTYEQYF

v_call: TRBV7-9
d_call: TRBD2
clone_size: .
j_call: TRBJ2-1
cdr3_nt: TGTGCCAGCAGCTTAAGGCGGGGGGTCTACAATGAGCAGTTCTTC
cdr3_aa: CASSLRRGVYNEQFF

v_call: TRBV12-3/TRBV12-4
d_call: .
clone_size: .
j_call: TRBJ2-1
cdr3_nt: TGTGCCAGCACCCTGCTTAGGGCAGGGGAGCAGTTCTTC
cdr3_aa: CASTLLRAGEQFF

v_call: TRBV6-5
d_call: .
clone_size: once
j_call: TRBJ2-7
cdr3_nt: TGTGCCAGCAGTTACTCTTCTAGTTACAGCGAGCAGTACTTC
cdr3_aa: CASSYSSSYSEQYF

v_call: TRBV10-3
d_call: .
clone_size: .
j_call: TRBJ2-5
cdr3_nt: TGTGCCATCAGTGAAGATGAGACCCAGTACTTC
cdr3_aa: CAISEDETQYF

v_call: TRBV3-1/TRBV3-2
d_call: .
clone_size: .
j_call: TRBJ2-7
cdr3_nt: TGTGCCAGCAGCCAAAAGTGGTCGATTACCTACGAGCAGTACTTC
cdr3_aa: CASSQKWSITYEQYF

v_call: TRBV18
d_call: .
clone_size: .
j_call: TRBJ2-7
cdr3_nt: TGTGCCAGCTCACCACCGACAGGATCCTACGAGCAGTACTTC
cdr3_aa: CASSPPTGSYEQYF

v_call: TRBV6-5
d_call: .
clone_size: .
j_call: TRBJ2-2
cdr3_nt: TGTGCCAGCAGTAATGGAAGGTCCGGGGAGCTGTTTTTT
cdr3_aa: CASSNGRSGELFF

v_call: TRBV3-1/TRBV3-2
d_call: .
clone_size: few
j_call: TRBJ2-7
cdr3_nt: TGTGCCAGCAGCCAAGAGGGAGCCTACGAGCAGTACTTC
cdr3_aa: CASSQEGAYEQYF

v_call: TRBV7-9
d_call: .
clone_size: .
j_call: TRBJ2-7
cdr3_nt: TGTGCCAGCAGCTTCGGACAGATCTACGAGCAGTACTTC
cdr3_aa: CASSFGQIYEQYF

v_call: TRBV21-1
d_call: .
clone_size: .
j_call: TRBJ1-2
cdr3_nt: TGTGCCAGCAGCAAAGGGACGGGGCGCGGGATCTATGGCTACACCTTC
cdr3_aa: CASSKGTGRGIYGYTF

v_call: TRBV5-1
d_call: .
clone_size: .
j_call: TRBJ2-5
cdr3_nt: TGCGCCAGCAGCTACGGGGTCCAAGAGACCCAGTACTTC
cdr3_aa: CASSYGVQETQYF

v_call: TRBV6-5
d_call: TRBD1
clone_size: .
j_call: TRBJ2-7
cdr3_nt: TGTGCCAGCAGTTACTCCGGGACAGGGTCCAACGAGCAGTACTTC
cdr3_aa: CASSYSGTGSNEQYF

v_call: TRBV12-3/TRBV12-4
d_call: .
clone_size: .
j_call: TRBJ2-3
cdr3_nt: TGTGCCAGCAGTTCCAACTCAGATACGCAGTATTTT
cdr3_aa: CASSSNSDTQYF

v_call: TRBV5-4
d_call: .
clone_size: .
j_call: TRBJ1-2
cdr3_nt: TGTGCCAGCAGCTTGGGTAGGTTCGGCTACACCTTC
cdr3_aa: CASSLGRFGYTF

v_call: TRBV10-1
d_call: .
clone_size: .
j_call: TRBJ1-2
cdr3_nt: TGCGCCAGCAGGGGGTCAGGACAGACAATAGGCCTCTGGGTTGGCTACACCTTC
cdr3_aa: CASRGSGQTIGLWVGYTF

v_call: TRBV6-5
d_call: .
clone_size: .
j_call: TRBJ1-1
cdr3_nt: TGTGCCAGCAGACCAGGACAGACCTGGGGCACTGAAGCTTTCTTT
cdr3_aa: CASRPGQTWGTEAFF